The 8 T cell receptor beta chains presented below share a single source sample, sequenced in a study of CD8 T cell repertoires and HIV-1 epitope variants. Their recognized antigens are unknown. Sequencing used immunoSEQ multiplex PCR; TCRdb keeps in-frame clones, though not all of them. This table holds 4,700 or so clones, about two thirds found once. Source material: cultured CD8+ T cells derived from PBMCs. These receptors were taken from a male donor with HIV.

This clone was observed a handful of times. The V and J genes are TRBV28 and TRBJ2-1; D gene uncertain. Per germline, CDR1 MDHEN and CDR2 SYDVKM. The CDR3 extends over 15 amino acids. V lost 3 bases to trimming and J lost 6 bases, with 15 bases between them. The CDR3 protein is CASSFPRETSNEQFF. In DNA, the CDR3 is TGTGCCAGCAGTTTTCCCCGAGAGACTTCCAATGAGCAGTTCTTC.

The chain links TRBV30 to TRBJ1-1; D not certain. CDR1 and CDR2 (germline): GTSNPN, SVGIG (reference sequence). V lost 6 bases and J lost 0, with 8 bases in between. The CDR3 runs to 12 residues. In DNA form, the CDR3 reads TGTGCCTGCCTCGGAATGAACACTGAAGCTTTCTTT. It translates to CACLGMNTEAFF.

This clone turned up a few times. This chain uses TRBV4-1 with TRBJ1-1; no reliable D call. The CDR3 runs to 14 residues. V was pared by 2 bases and J by 4 bases, with 11 bases between. CDR1 is MGHRA, CDR2 YSYEKL, per germline. CDR3 sequence reads: CASSQSGGVTEAFF. For the CDR3, the DNA is TGCGCCAGCAGCCAATCGGGTGGGGTCACTGAAGCTTTCTTT.

The rearrangement uses TRBV2 and TRBJ1-2; D gene uncertain. Germline CDR1 and CDR2: SNHLY and FYNNEI. The CDR3 has 11 residues. V was trimmed by 9 bases and J by 3 bases, leaving 8 bases between them. CDR3 bases: TGTGCCAGGGAAGTTGACTATGGCTACACCTTC. Translated: CAREVDYGYTF.

This chain joins TRBV2 and TRBJ1-1; TRBD1 agrees at 8 bases. Germline values: CDR1 SNHLY, CDR2 FYNNEI. J lost 9 bases, V lost 4 bases, and 10 bases had no gene match. This CDR3 contains 14 residues. The CDR3 here is CASSASSDRDKAFF. As DNA, the CDR3 is TGTGCCAGCAGTGCAAGTTCGGACAGGGATAAAGCTTTCTTT.

This chain links TRBV28 with TRBJ2-3; 8 nucleotides agree with TRBD1. This CDR3 region has 15 residues. V was pared by 1 base and J by 4 bases, with 4 bases of the junction left unmatched. Germline V lookup: CDR1 MDHEN, CDR2 SYDVKM. The CDR3 nucleotides are TGTGCCAGCAGTTTATTAGACAGGGGAGCAGATACGCAGTATTTT. Translated, it gives CASSLLDRGADTQYF.

The chain employs TRBV27 and TRBJ2-7; D is possibly TRBD1 or TRBD2 (5 bases each). V lost 2 bases and J 3 bases, leaving 11 bases between the germline ends. The CDR3 sequence is 14 residues long. Germline V gene data show CDR1 as MNHEY and CDR2 as SMNVEV (reference sequence). The CDR3 reads CASSLGASSYEQYF. In DNA, the CDR3 is TGTGCCAGCAGTTTAGGGGCTAGCAGCTACGAGCAGTACTTC.

In this sample, this clone turned up a few times. CDR3 bases: TGTGCCAGCAGTGATCCGGACAGCGCTTGGGGGACCCAGTACTTC. This encodes CASSDPDSAWGTQYF. J is TRBJ2-5 and V is TRBV2, with D perhaps TRBD1 (6 bases). V was shortened by 3 bases and J by 7 bases, with 18 bases between the two germline ends. CDR1 and CDR2 (germline): SNHLY, FYNNEI. The CDR3 is made up of 15 amino acids.